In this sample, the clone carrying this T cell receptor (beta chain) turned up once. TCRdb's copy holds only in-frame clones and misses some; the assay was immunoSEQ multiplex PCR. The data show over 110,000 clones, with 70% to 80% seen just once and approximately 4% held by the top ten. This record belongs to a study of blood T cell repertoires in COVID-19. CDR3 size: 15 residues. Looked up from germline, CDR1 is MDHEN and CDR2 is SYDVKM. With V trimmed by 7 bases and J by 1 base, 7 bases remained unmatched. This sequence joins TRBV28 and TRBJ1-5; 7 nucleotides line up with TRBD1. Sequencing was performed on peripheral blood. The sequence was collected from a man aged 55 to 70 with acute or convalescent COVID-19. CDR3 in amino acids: CASTEGARSNQPQHF. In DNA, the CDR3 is TGTGCCAGCACTGAGGGGGCGAGGAGCAATCAGCCCCAGCATTTT.